This T cell receptor beta chain was retrieved from a study of CXCR3-negative and CXCR3-positive naive CD8 T cells. Germline V gene data show CDR1 as SQVTM and CDR2 as ANQGSEA. The CDR3 has 11 amino acids. Study-level findings and limits: Naive cells with CXCR3 showed TRB CDR3s that were more hydrophobic than those in CXCR3-negative naive cells.

About this clonotype: Its specificity is unknown.

Preparation of TRB cDNA libraries relied on 5' RACE carrying UMI labels. TCRdb reanalyzed the 5' RACE reads and collapses them to one entry per CDR3 protein, without DNA. The sample totals some 100,000 distinct CDR3 sequences; its top ten clones hold around 0.35%. Source material: naive CXCR3+ CD8+ T cells from blood. Subset denoted: CD45RO-CCR7+CD27+CD95- naive CD8+ T cells expressing CXCR3 (TNR3+). The chain recombines TRBV29-1 with TRBJ2-1. The source of this sequence is a human donor in good health. Some clones in this sample may be carry-over from other donors' samples. This CDR3 reads CSVNRYNEQFF.